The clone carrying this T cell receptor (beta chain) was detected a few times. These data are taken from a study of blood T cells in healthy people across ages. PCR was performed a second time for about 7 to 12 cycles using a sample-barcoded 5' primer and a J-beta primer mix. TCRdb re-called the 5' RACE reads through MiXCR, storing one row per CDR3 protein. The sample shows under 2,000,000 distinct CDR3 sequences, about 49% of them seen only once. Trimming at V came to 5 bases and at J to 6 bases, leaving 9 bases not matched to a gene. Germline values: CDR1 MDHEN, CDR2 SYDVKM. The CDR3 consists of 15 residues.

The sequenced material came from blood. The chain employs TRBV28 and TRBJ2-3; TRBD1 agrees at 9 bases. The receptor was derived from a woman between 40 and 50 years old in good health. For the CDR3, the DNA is TGTGCCAGCAGTCTGGACAGGGGAGCAGTTGATACGCAGTATTTT. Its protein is CASSLDRGAVDTQYF.